These 25 T cell receptor beta chains came from one sample sequenced in a study of somatic mutations in cytotoxic T cells in rheumatoid arthritis. The repertoire was sequenced with immunoSEQ multiplex PCR; TCRdb's copy has only in-frame clones and lacks some. Among approximately 30,000 clones listed, about four fifths were seen once. Material: CD8+ T cells sorted from blood. The source is a man aged 50 or older in good health.

The V gene is TRBV19, the J gene TRBJ2-4; weak D call: TRBD2 (7 bases). The CDR3 runs 12 residues. Germline lookup yields CDR1 LNHDA and CDR2 SQIVND (reference sequence). Between the trimmed V and J ends, which lost 5 bases and 15 bases, there was a span of 17 bases. The CDR3 reads CASSAWGGRAYF. CDR3 in DNA: TGTGCCAGTAGTGCCTGGGGGGGGCGAGCGTACTTC.

By frequency in the sample, this clone is medium-sized. This sequence joins TRBV10-2 and TRBJ2-1; 8 bases line up with TRBD1. Trimming at V came to 2 bases and at J to 8 bases, leaving 8 bases not matched to a gene. The CDR3 spans 15 residues. Germline V gene lookup returns CDR1 WSHSY and CDR2 SAAADI. CDR3 in amino acids: CASSEGPDRADEQFF. CDR3 nucleotides: TGCGCCAGCAGTGAGGGGCCGGACAGGGCCGATGAGCAGTTCTTC.

The genes are TRBV2 and TRBJ1-4; tentatively, D is TRBD1 (5 bases). The CDR3 is 15 amino acids. The germline CDR1 and CDR2 sequences are SNHLY and FYNNEI. The V and J ends lost 3 bases and 6 bases respectively, with 14 bases between them. CDR3 residues: CASSDWGLGDEKLFF. The CDR3 region has the DNA TGTGCCAGCAGTGATTGGGGACTCGGGGATGAAAAACTGTTTTTT.

This clone was detected only once. The rearrangement links TRBV11-2 to TRBJ1-2; D is undetermined. Germline CDR1 is SGHAT and CDR2 is FQNNGV. V was trimmed by 8 bases and J by 3 bases, leaving 13 bases between them. This CDR3 is built from 13 residues. In nucleotides, the CDR3 is TGTGCCAGCCGCTCACTAGGGTACTATGGCTACACCTTC. As protein: CASRSLGYYGYTF.

This clone has a single count. CDR3 in amino acids: CATTPSSYEQYF. The CDR3 nucleotides read TGTGCCACCACCCCAAGCTCCTACGAGCAGTACTTC. The gene calls are TRBV7-8 and TRBJ2-7; no definite D call. Germline CDR1 is SGHVS and CDR2 is FQNEAQ. V shed 10 bases and J shed 0 bases, with 10 bases lying between them. This CDR3 has 12 residues.

The chain has TRBV4-2 and TRBJ2-7; tentative D call: TRBD2 (5 bases). The CDR3 covers 13 residues. The V gene lost 6 bases and the J gene lost 8 bases, with 17 bases spanning the gap. The V gene's germline CDR1 is LGHNA and CDR2 YNFKEQ. The CDR3 loop reads CASSQRVNGKQYF. The CDR3 DNA sequence: TGTGCCAGCAGTCAAAGGGTTAACGGGAAGCAGTACTTC.

The chain has TRBV4-1 and TRBJ2-7; a weak D match, TRBD1 (6 bases). Germline V gives CDR1 MGHRA, CDR2 YSYEKL. The CDR3 sequence is 14 residues long. The ends were cut back, 1 base at V and 2 bases at J, with 9 bases in the middle. The CDR3: CASSQAGQAYEQYF. The CDR3 coding sequence is TGCGCCAGCAGCCAAGCGGGACAAGCCTACGAGCAGTACTTC.

V usage is TRBV29-1 and J usage is TRBJ2-5; D ambiguous. CDR3 length equals 11 residues. The V end was cut by 8 bases, the J end by 5 bases, with 12 bases between. The germline V gene has CDR1 SQVTM and CDR2 ANQGSEA. CDR3 nucleotides: TGCAGCTTTTGGGGTGGGGAGACCCAGTACTTC. As protein: CSFWGGETQYF.

This chain links TRBV7-9 with TRBJ2-7; 8 bases are a match to TRBD1. Germline V gives CDR1 SEHNR, CDR2 FQNEAQ (reference sequence). The J segment lost 3 bases and the V segment lost 5 bases, leaving 6 bases of the junction unmatched. The CDR3 consists of 14 residues. In nucleotides, the CDR3 is TGTGCCAGCAGCCGGGGACAGGCCCTCTACGAGCAGTACTTC. Its translation: CASSRGQALYEQYF.

J is TRBJ2-1 and V is TRBV7-9; D unclear. The CDR3 totals 13 residues. With 4 bases removed from V and 5 bases from J, the gap between germline ends came to 9 bases. The germline V gene has CDR1 SEHNR and CDR2 FQNEAQ (reference sequence). CDR3: CASSSRVNNEQFF. The CDR3, as DNA: TGTGCCAGCAGCTCCCGAGTAAACAATGAGCAGTTCTTC.

The chain joins TRBV2 to TRBJ2-7, with TRBD2 matching 8 bases. After removal of 8 bases from V and 3 bases from J, the junction contained 24 bases not matched to a gene. This CDR3 has 19 residues. From germline, CDR1 is SNHLY and CDR2 FYNNEI. The CDR3 DNA reads as TGTGCCAGCCCAAAAAAACCCACTAGCGGTAAGGGCCCTTACTACGAGCAGTACTTC. As protein: CASPKKPTSGKGPYYEQYF.

J is TRBJ2-1 and V is TRBV7-2, with 8 bases matching TRBD2. After removal of 2 bases from V and 3 bases from J, the junction contained 6 bases not matched to a gene. Germline V gene data show CDR1 as SGHTA and CDR2 as FQGNSA. This CDR3 comprises 16 residues. The DNA of the CDR3 is TGTGCCAGCAGCTTATTAGCGGGGAACCTCTACAATGAGCAGTTCTTC. Protein sequence: CASSLLAGNLYNEQFF.

The CDR3 DNA reads as TGTGCCAGCAGTGAGTTCTGGGACTATACTTACAATGAGCAGTTCTTC. Translation: CASSEFWDYTYNEQFF. The rearrangement uses TRBV6-1 and TRBJ2-1; 7 nucleotides agree with TRBD2. V was pared by 3 bases and J by 4 bases, with 9 bases of the junction left unmatched. This CDR3 has 16 residues. Germline-derived CDR1 and CDR2 are MNHNS and SASEGT.

This clone came up a few times. The chain employs TRBV2 and TRBJ1-1; TRBD1 agrees at 7 bases. The V segment lost 10 bases and the J segment 9 bases; nucleotides outside the gene matches: 5. The CDR3 contains 10 residues. Germline CDR1 SNHLY, CDR2 FYNNEI. For the CDR3, the DNA is TGTGCCACCCGGGACAGTAAAGCTTTCTTT. Translating it yields CATRDSKAFF.

In its sample, this clone was seen once. The rearrangement links TRBV10-2 to TRBJ2-5, with TRBD2 identical over 7 bases. Germline values: CDR1 WSHSY, CDR2 SAAADI. J was trimmed by 4 bases and V by 6 bases; bases with no gene match: 8. The CDR3 totals 14 residues. The chain's CDR3 is CASREAGATETQYF. Written as DNA, the CDR3 is TGCGCCAGCAGAGAGGCGGGAGCCACAGAGACCCAGTACTTC.

The chain couples TRBV6-1 to TRBJ2-2; TRBD1 aligns across 8 bases. Germline values: CDR1 MNHNS, CDR2 SASEGT. Germline trimming cut 6 bases from V and 5 bases from J; bases unmatched to any gene: 5. The CDR3 length is 14 residues. In DNA, the CDR3 is TGTGCCAGCAGCTGGACAGGGTTGACCGGGGAGCTGTTTTTT. This sequence encodes CASSWTGLTGELFF.

The gene calls are TRBV11-2 and TRBJ2-5; 10 positions agree with TRBD2. Germline V lookup: CDR1 SGHAT, CDR2 FQNNGV. The CDR3 spans 19 residues. The J segment lost 3 bases and the V segment lost 5 bases, leaving 18 bases of the junction unmatched. The CDR3 is CASSTRSGAGGPGEETQYF. The CDR3 DNA is TGTGCCAGCAGCACCCGGAGTGGAGCGGGAGGGCCAGGGGAAGAGACCCAGTACTTC.

The J gene is TRBJ2-3, the V gene TRBV7-8; D ambiguous. The CDR3 totals 11 residues. Trimming left V 4 bases short and J 5 bases short, with 4 bases between. The germline gives CDR1 SGHVS, CDR2 FQNEAQ. CDR3: CASSSKDTQYF. The CDR3 DNA reads as TGTGCCAGCAGCTCAAAAGATACGCAGTATTTT.

The genes are TRBV11-1 and TRBJ2-7, with 7 bases fitting TRBD1. J lost 4 bases, V lost 7 bases, and 13 bases had no gene match. This CDR3 is 15 amino acids long. Per germline, CDR1 SGHAT and CDR2 FQDESV (reference sequence). This CDR3 reads CASTNNRDRGYEQYF. The CDR3, as DNA: TGTGCCAGCACCAATAACCGGGACAGAGGATACGAGCAGTACTTC.

This clone showed up just once. The rearrangement links TRBV6-5 to TRBJ2-2, with D maybe TRBD1 (5 bases). The germline CDR1 and CDR2 sequences are MNHEY and SVGAGI. The germline V and J ends were trimmed by 2 bases and 5 bases, with 15 bases remaining between them. The CDR3 is made up of 16 amino acids. For the CDR3, the DNA is TGTGCCAGCAGTTACCCCAGGGCCCCGAGAACCGGGGAGCTGTTTTTT. This translates into CASSYPRAPRTGELFF.

The rearrangement uses TRBV27 and TRBJ2-3; D remains ambiguous. V dropped 6 bases and J dropped 6 bases, with 19 bases sitting between them. The CDR3 totals 15 residues. Germline V gives CDR1 MNHEY, CDR2 SMNVEV (reference sequence). This CDR3 reads CASSRTLTRVDTQYF. In nucleotides, the CDR3 is TGTGCCAGCAGCCGTACATTAACTCGGGTGGATACGCAGTATTTT.

This clone was recorded a few times. This chain connects TRBV4-1 to TRBJ2-7, with 7 nucleotides matching TRBD2. The CDR3 extends over 12 amino acids. CDR1 and CDR2 from the germline V gene are MGHRA and YSYEKL. The trim removed 2 bases at V and 6 bases at J, leaving 1 base unmatched. The CDR3 DNA sequence: TGCGCCAGCAGCCAATTAGCGGGCGAGCAGTACTTC. Translating gives CASSQLAGEQYF.

The chain has TRBV6-5 and TRBJ2-5; 10 bases fit TRBD1. CDR1 and CDR2 from the germline V gene are MNHEY and SVGAGI. Trimming took 5 bases from V and 5 from J; bases not matched to a gene: 5. The CDR3 contains 14 residues. In DNA, the CDR3 is TGTGCCAGCAGTGCCGGGACAGGGGTCGAGACCCAGTACTTC. Protein product: CASSAGTGVETQYF.

The chain uses TRBV5-8 and TRBJ2-7; no definite D call. V was shortened by 7 bases and J by 2 bases, with 13 bases between the two germline ends. CDR1 and CDR2 from the germline V gene are SGHTS and YDEGEE. This CDR3 is built from 13 residues. DNA for the CDR3: TGTGCCAGCGACCCCTGGGAAACCTACGAGCAGTACTTC. It yields the protein CASDPWETYEQYF.

The chain uses TRBV11-2 and TRBJ1-5, with 10 bases matching TRBD1. From germline, CDR1 is SGHAT and CDR2 FQNNGV. The trim removed 5 bases at V and 3 bases at J, leaving 7 bases unmatched. The CDR3 is 16 amino acids. CDR3 residues: CASSTGTGDDNQPQHF. Written as DNA, the CDR3 is TGTGCCAGCAGCACCGGGACAGGGGATGACAATCAGCCCCAGCATTTT.